Given below is one TCR beta chain in context. This record comes from a study of technical replicates of blood from several donors. Profiling relied on immunoSEQ multiplex PCR, and the TCRdb table lists in-frame clones only, not all of them. The sample includes approximately 69,000 clones, approximately 97% of them seen just once. The CDR3 is made up of 17 amino acids. Germline CDR1 is SGHAT and CDR2 is FQNNGV. Trimming pared 6 bases from V and 1 base from J, leaving 21 bases between. The sample consisted of T cells isolated from PBMCs. The V and J genes are TRBV11-2 and TRBJ1-1; D not certain. The receptor comes from a human donor in good health. CDR3 nucleotides: TGTGCCAGCAGGTCAATATCGGGTCCCGTACCGAACACTGAAGCTTTCTTT. Protein: CASRSISGPVPNTEAFF.